This is a list of T cell receptor beta chains from one sample in a study of response to subunit inactivated influenza vaccine. TCRdb used MiXCR to reprocess the RT-PCR reads, holding one entry per CDR3 protein. In the table there are 200,000 to 300,000 distinct CDR3 sequences, more than 10% of which are singletons. The input for sequencing was non-naive T cells sorted from PBMCs, taken about 14 days before vaccination. The receptors were gathered from a man aged 50-60 years who received an inactivated influenza vaccine. Both conserved end residues are part of each CDR3. The D gene is left open where the match is weak. Clone size, where shown, is once, few, many, or a class for clones that have expanded.

TRBD1 TRBJ2-1 TRBV25-1 many TGTGCCAGCATCGGGGACAGCCGCTTCAGCTCCTACAATGAGCAGTTCTTC CASIGDSRFSSYNEQFF
- TRBJ1-1 TRBV27 - TGTGCCAGCAGTTTAGGGTGGGGAGTCACTGAAGCTTTCTTT CASSLGWGVTEAFF
TRBD2 TRBJ2-7 TRBV20-1 few TGCAGTGCCACTAGCGGGAACTCCTACGAGCAGTACTTC CSATSGNSYEQYF
- TRBJ2-4 TRBV14 - TGTGCCAGCAGCCAGGAACAGGTCGGCAAAAACATTCAGTACTTC CASSQEQVGKNIQYF
TRBD2 TRBJ2-7 TRBV5-5 - TGTGCCAGCAGATTCGGCGGGGGGCTTTCCTACGAGCAGTACTTC CASRFGGGLSYEQYF
- TRBJ2-3 TRBV6-2/TRBV6-3 - TGTGCCAGCAGAGCCCCCTCCTCTACGCAGTATTTT CASRAPSSTQYF
- TRBJ2-7 TRBV20-1 few TGCAGTGCTAGAGACCTTGGGGGGCAGGGGTACTTC CSARDLGGQGYF
- TRBJ2-7 TRBV12-3/TRBV12-4 few TGTGCCAGCAGTTTGGGGGGCTCCGAGGGATCCTACGAGCAGTACTTC CASSLGGSEGSYEQYF
- TRBJ2-3 TRBV7-6 few TGTGCCAGCAGCTTAGTTTTAGGAAGCACAGATACGCAGTATTTT CASSLVLGSTDTQYF
TRBD2 TRBJ2-1 TRBV3-1 few TGTGCCAGCAGCCAAGGTACAGCGGGGGGCTACAATGAGCAGTTCTTC CASSQGTAGGYNEQFF
TRBD2 TRBJ2-3 TRBV20-1 - TGCAGTGCTAGTACTAGCGGGTTTAGCACAGATACGCAGTATTTT CSASTSGFSTDTQYF
- TRBJ2-3 TRBV6-1 few TGTGCCAGCCGTATTGGGGGGGGGCTGAGCACAGATACGCAGTATTTT CASRIGGGLSTDTQYF
- TRBJ2-7 TRBV7-2 - TGTGCCAGCAGCTTATTAACTCACAAAGAGCAGTACTTC CASSLLTHKEQYF
- TRBJ2-1 TRBV20-1 - TGCAGTGCTAGGGACAGTTACAATGAGCAGTTCTTC CSARDSYNEQFF
TRBD2 TRBJ2-7 TRBV20-1 - TGCAGTGCTGTAATCGACGCTAGCGGGAGAGGCGAGCAGTACTTC CSAVIDASGRGEQYF
- TRBJ1-1 TRBV28 few TGTGCCAGCACCCCGTCCATGAACACTGAAGCTTTCTTT CASTPSMNTEAFF
- TRBJ2-5 TRBV10-3 - TGTGCCATCAGAGCCTCGGGACCGACCCAAGAGACCCAGTACTTC CAIRASGPTQETQYF
- TRBJ2-2 TRBV12-3/TRBV12-4 few TGTGCCAGCAGTTTTAAGGGAACCGGGGAGCTGTTTTTT CASSFKGTGELFF
- TRBJ2-2 TRBV11-3 few TGTGCCAGCAGCTTAGGGGGGACTTCGAACACCGGGGAGCTGTTTTTT CASSLGGTSNTGELFF
- TRBJ2-7 TRBV4-3 - TGCGCCAGCAGCCAAGAAGCTCCTAGAGTGGGAGGCCGATACGAGCAGTACTTC CASSQEAPRVGGRYEQYF
- TRBJ1-4 TRBV6-1 few TGTGCCAGCGGCCCCATCAATGGAAAACTGTTTTTT CASGPINGKLFF
- TRBJ2-2 TRBV6-1 few TGTGCCAGCACACAGGGCAGGACAACCGGGGAGCTGTTTTTT CASTQGRTTGELFF
- TRBJ2-7 TRBV12-3/TRBV12-4 many TGTGCCAGCAGTTTGACTTTAGGGGTCTACTCCGCCTACGAGCAGTACTTC CASSLTLGVYSAYEQYF
TRBD2 TRBJ2-1 TRBV4-2 - TGTGCCAGCAGCCGATTGACTAGCGGGGGGGTTTACTACAATGAGCAGTTCTTC CASSRLTSGGVYYNEQFF
- TRBJ1-1 TRBV3-1 few TGTGCCAGCAGCCAAGTGGGGGGTACTGAAGCTTTCTTT CASSQVGGTEAFF
- TRBJ1-5 TRBV10-3 - TGTGCCATCAGTGGCGGAGGGGCCGGCGATTATAGCAATCAGCCCCAGCATTTT CAISGGGAGDYSNQPQHF
TRBD2 TRBJ2-2 TRBV20-1 many TGCAGTGCTAGCGCTAGCGGCACAGTGGCCGGGGAGCTGTTTTTT CSASASGTVAGELFF
- TRBJ2-1 TRBV9 - TGTGCCAGCAGCAGGGGGATCTCCGGGACCTACAATGAGCAGTTCTTC CASSRGISGTYNEQFF
- TRBJ2-7 TRBV6-5 - TGTGCCAGCAGTTATTCTACCGTGGGGGCCGCCGGTGTATACGAGCAGTACTTC CASSYSTVGAAGVYEQYF
TRBD1 TRBJ1-2 TRBV5-1 - TGCGCCAGCAGCGCCGGGACAGGGCGGGCCTATGGCTACACCTTC CASSAGTGRAYGYTF
- TRBJ2-5 TRBV5-1 many TGCGCCAGCAGCTTAACAATAGGGGCTCAAGAGACCCAGTACTTC CASSLTIGAQETQYF
- TRBJ1-5 TRBV12-3/TRBV12-4 - TGTGCCAGCAGTTTGGGTCGAGGGTGGGGCAATCAGCCCCAGCATTTT CASSLGRGWGNQPQHF
TRBD1 TRBJ2-5 TRBV6-1 - TGTGCCAGCAGTCAGCAGGGGGCTTGGGAGACCCAGTACTTC CASSQQGAWETQYF
- TRBJ2-5 TRBV6-1 few TGTGCCAGCAGAATACAGGGACAAGAGACCCAGTACTTC CASRIQGQETQYF
- TRBJ2-2 TRBV9 - TGTGCCAGCAGCGTAGCGGCAGGAAACACCGGGGAGCTGTTTTTT CASSVAAGNTGELFF
- TRBJ1-2 TRBV28 - TGTGCCAGCACAGAAAACTATGGCTACACCTTC CASTENYGYTF